Presented here are 29 T cell receptor beta chains from one specimen sequenced in a study of cytomegalovirus exposure and HLA in healthy donors. Generated by immunoSEQ multiplex PCR, the TCRdb table keeps only in-frame clones and is missing some. The table lists 280,000 or so clones, roughly 90% of them singletons, with approximately 0.94% in the top ten. The sample was PBMCs. The receptors come from a woman younger than 35 in good health and CMV-seronegative.

V and J are TRBV6-5 and TRBJ1-2, with D hard to call. The CDR3 extends over 13 amino acids. Germline V lookup: CDR1 MNHEY, CDR2 SVGAGI. The V and J ends lost 5 bases and 5 bases respectively, with 12 bases between them. The DNA for the CDR3 is TGTGCCAGCAGTGATGGACGGGGATATGGCTACACCTTC. This codes for CASSDGRGYGYTF.

The chain joins TRBV6-6 to TRBJ2-3; 11 bases line up with TRBD2. J gave up 1 base and V 2 bases, and 2 bases lay outside the gene matches. CDR3 length equals 16 residues. CDR1 and CDR2 (germline): MNHNY, SVGAGI (reference sequence). The DNA for the CDR3 is TGTGCCAGCAGTTACATAGCGGGAGGGGGCACAGATACGCAGTATTTT. This translates into CASSYIAGGGTDTQYF.

The chain combines TRBV19 with TRBJ2-3; the match to TRBD2 covers 11 bases. Germline assignment: CDR1 LNHDA and CDR2 SQIVND (reference sequence). This CDR3 has 16 amino acids. Losses at the gene ends were 0 bases for V and 4 bases for J; bases not matched to a gene: 3. For the CDR3, the DNA is TGTGCCAGTAGTATAGATAGACTAGCGGGATCAGATACGCAGTATTTT. Protein sequence: CASSIDRLAGSDTQYF.

J is TRBJ1-5 and V is TRBV27, with D perhaps matching TRBD1 (6 bases). The CDR3 consists of 15 residues. V was cut by 4 bases and J by 0 bases, with 10 bases left in between. Germline CDR1 reads MNHEY; CDR2 reads SMNVEV (reference sequence). This chain's CDR3 is CASSSRGHSNQPQHF. In DNA, the CDR3 is TGTGCCAGCAGTTCCAGGGGTCATAGCAATCAGCCCCAGCATTTT.

This clone occurred once. V gene TRBV7-6 combines with J gene TRBJ2-7; no definite D call. The CDR3 covers 14 residues. The ends were cut back, 1 base at V and 1 base at J, with 8 bases in the middle. The germline CDR1 and CDR2 sequences are SGHVS and FNYEAQ. CDR3 bases: TGTGCCAGCAGCTTAGACGCCAGGTCCTACGAGCAGTACTTC. Protein sequence: CASSLDARSYEQYF. Full variable domain (missing parts from reference TRBV7-6 and TRBJ2-7): GAGVSQSPRYKVTKRGQDVALRCDPISGHVSLYWYRQALGQGPEFLTYFNYEAQQDKSGLPNDRFSAERPEGSISTLTIQRTEQRDSAMYRCASSLDARSYEQYFGPGTRLTVT.

V is TRBV9 and J is TRBJ1-2; no clear D. CDR3 length: 10 residues. Germline-derived CDR1 and CDR2 are SGDLS and YYNGEE. Trimming took off 5 bases at V and 6 bases at J, with 5 bases between the two ends. The CDR3, as DNA: TGTGCCAGCAGGTCTCATGGCTACACCTTC. This translates into CASRSHGYTF. Variable domain in full (rest from reference TRBV9 and TRBJ1-2): DSGVTQTPKHLITATGQRVTLRCSPRSGDLSVYWYQQSLDQGLQFLIQYYNGEERAKGNILERFSAQQFPDLHSELNLSSLELGDSALYFCASRSHGYTFGSGTRLTVV.

The J gene is TRBJ1-1, the V gene TRBV9; 7 nucleotides match TRBD1. V lost 1 base and J lost 3; bases outside the gene matches: 9. In germline, CDR1 is SGDLS, CDR2 YYNGEE. The CDR3 contains 16 residues. CDR3 region: CASSVTQQGFHTEAFF. CDR3 sequence (DNA): TGTGCCAGCAGCGTAACCCAACAGGGGTTCCACACTGAAGCTTTCTTT.

The rearrangement joins TRBV5-6 to TRBJ1-2; D remains ambiguous. Germline V gene sequence: CDR1 SGHDT, CDR2 YYEEEE. The CDR3 runs 13 residues. The germline V and J ends were trimmed by 5 bases and 1 base, with 9 bases remaining between them. DNA for the CDR3: TGTGCCAGCAGAGAACAGAATAACTATGGCTACACCTTC. Encoded protein: CASREQNNYGYTF.

The V call is TRBV7-3, the J call TRBJ2-2; 7 bases align to TRBD2. Germline lookup yields CDR1 SGHTA and CDR2 FQGTGA. After removal of 5 bases from V and 6 bases from J, the junction contained 3 bases not matched to a gene. CDR3 length: 13 residues. In nucleotides, the CDR3 is TGTGCCAGCAGCGTCGCGGGAGCCGGGGAGCTGTTTTTT. Translation gives CASSVAGAGELFF.

This sequence joins TRBV15 and TRBJ1-5; tentative D call: TRBD1 (5 bases). Germline V gene lookup returns CDR1 LNHNV and CDR2 YYDKDF (reference sequence). V shed 5 bases and J shed 0 bases, with 20 bases lying between them. The CDR3 totals 18 residues. The CDR3 coding sequence is TGTGCCACCAGCCAAGCATTCATACAGGCCTATAGCAATCAGCCCCAGCATTTT. Translation: CATSQAFIQAYSNQPQHF.

As to this clone: Its ends do not fully match the called genes, so a read error is possible. The J gene is TRBJ1-3, the V gene TRBV25-1; no clear D gene. CDR3 length equals 12 residues. Germline V CDR1 and CDR2: MGHDK, SYGVNS. The chain's CDR3 is CASSPVGDTIYF. The CDR3 nucleotides are TGTGCCAGCAGCCCCGTTGGAGACACCATATATTTT.

CDR3 in amino acids: CASSQRLAGDYTGELFF. The CDR3 DNA reads TGTGCCAGCAGCCAAAGACTAGCGGGAGATTATACCGGGGAGCTGTTTTTT. This chain links TRBV9 with TRBJ2-2, with TRBD2 matching over 12 bases. The V and J ends lost 4 bases and 5 bases, in that order; junction bases with no gene match: 9. CDR3 length: 17 amino acids. Germline CDR1 and CDR2: SGDLS and YYNGEE.

This chain links TRBV5-6 with TRBJ2-5, with D maybe TRBD2 (6 bases). V was shortened by 0 bases and J by 4 bases, with 10 bases between the two germline ends. Germline CDR1 and CDR2: SGHDT and YYEEEE. The CDR3 contains 14 residues. CDR3: CASSLALGRETQYF. The DNA for the CDR3 is TGTGCCAGCAGCTTGGCGCTCGGGAGAGAGACCCAGTACTTC. The variable domain in full, completed from reference TRBV5-6 and TRBJ2-5, reads DAGVTQSPTHLIKTRGQQVTLRCSPKSGHDTVSWYQQALGQGPQFIFQYYEEEERQRGNFPDRFSGHQFPNYSSELNVNALLLGDSALYLCASSLALGRETQYFGPGTRLLVL.

This rearrangement joins TRBV27 to TRBJ1-1; 9 bases are a match to TRBD1. The CDR3 length is 12 residues. Losses at the gene ends were 5 bases for V and 7 bases for J; bases not matched to a gene: 2. CDR1 is MNHEY, CDR2 SMNVEV, per germline (reference sequence). The CDR3 sequence is CASSRQGDEAFF. In nucleotides, the CDR3 is TGTGCCAGCAGTCGACAGGGGGATGAAGCTTTCTTT.

The chain has TRBV2 and TRBJ1-5; 7 bases are shared with TRBD1. The junction had 9 bases not matched to a gene; V was cut back by 6 bases and J by 7 bases. The germline gives CDR1 SNHLY, CDR2 FYNNEI. The CDR3 is 14 amino acids. The CDR3: CASRPSGGHQPQHF. CDR3 nucleotides: TGTGCCAGCAGGCCCTCAGGGGGGCACCAGCCCCAGCATTTT.

The V gene is TRBV25-1, the J gene TRBJ1-1, with D unresolved. Trimming shortened V by 7 bases and J by 4 bases, and 10 bases separated the two germline ends. Germline V CDR1 and CDR2: MGHDK, SYGVNS. The CDR3 runs 12 residues. The DNA of the CDR3 is TGTGCCAGCATCGCCTGGAGCACTGAAGCTTTCTTT. It encodes CASIAWSTEAFF.

The chain employs TRBV5-5 and TRBJ1-5; maybe TRBD1 (5 bases). This CDR3 contains 15 residues. The germline CDR1 and CDR2 sequences are SGHKS and YYEKEE (reference sequence). V shed 0 bases and J shed 4 bases, with 11 bases lying between them. The DNA for the CDR3 is TGTGCCAGCAGCTTGGGAGTAGGGGCAAATCAGCCCCAGCATTTT. Protein sequence: CASSLGVGANQPQHF.

CDR3: CASIGLEGEFF. CDR3 DNA sequence: TGTGCCAGTATCGGACTAGAGGGTGAGTTCTTC. The chain links TRBV19 to TRBJ2-1; 7 positions match TRBD2. CDR3 length equals 11 residues. Per germline, CDR1 LNHDA and CDR2 SQIVND (reference sequence). After removal of 7 bases from V and 14 bases from J, the junction contained 8 bases not matched to a gene.

J is TRBJ2-7 and V is TRBV6-6, with D possibly being TRBD1 (6 bases). Trimming removed 5 bases at V and 1 base at J, with 12 bases between. The CDR3 loop spans 14 amino acids. CDR1 and CDR2 (germline): MNHNY, SVGAGI (reference sequence). The CDR3 loop is CASSDWGRSYEQYF. CDR3 nucleotides: TGTGCCAGCAGTGACTGGGGGCGGTCCTACGAGCAGTACTTC.

The rearrangement links TRBV27 to TRBJ2-7, with a tentative D call TRBD2 (7 bases). Trimming cost V 2 bases and J 5 bases, with 13 bases left between them. Germline V gene sequence: CDR1 MNHEY, CDR2 SMNVEV (reference sequence). The CDR3 length is 14 residues. CDR3 DNA sequence: TGTGCCAGCAGTTTACGTAGGGGGGGCGACGAGCAGTACTTC. Its protein product is CASSLRRGGDEQYF.

The rearrangement links TRBV2 to TRBJ2-2; D not resolved. CDR3 length: 12 amino acids. Trimming took off 6 bases at V and 5 bases at J, with 7 bases between the two ends. Germline assignment: CDR1 SNHLY and CDR2 FYNNEI. CDR3 nucleotide sequence: TGTGCCAGCAGCCCACGGACCGGGGAGCTGTTTTTT. Amino acid sequence: CASSPRTGELFF. Full variable domain (missing parts from reference TRBV2 and TRBJ2-2): EPEVTQTPSHQVTQMGQEVILRCVPISNHLYFYWYRQILGQKVEFLVSFYNNEISEKSEIFDDQFSVERPDGSNFTLKIRSTKLEDSAMYFCASSPRTGELFFGEGSRLTVL.

The chain recombines TRBV6-5 with TRBJ2-7; the D gene is possibly TRBD1 (6 bases). Germline V gene data show CDR1 as MNHEY and CDR2 as SVGAGI. This CDR3 comprises 13 residues. V was cut by 6 bases and J by 5 bases, with 14 bases left in between. CDR3 in DNA: TGTGCCAGCAGCCCCGGACAGTCCAACGAGCAGTACTTC. Its protein product is CASSPGQSNEQYF.

The chain recombines TRBV5-1 with TRBJ2-1; D remains unclear. Germline V gene sequence: CDR1 SGHRS, CDR2 YFSETQ. The CDR3 is 14 residues long. With 1 base removed from V and 6 bases from J, the gap between germline ends came to 11 bases. CDR3 protein: CASSLTSSSNEQFF. In DNA, the CDR3 is TGCGCCAGCAGCTTGACGTCTAGTTCCAATGAGCAGTTCTTC.

The J gene is TRBJ2-5, the V gene TRBV19, with D perhaps TRBD2 (5 bases). Germline V gives CDR1 LNHDA, CDR2 SQIVND (reference sequence). The CDR3 runs to 15 residues. Trimming stripped 0 bases from V and 7 bases from J, with 15 bases between. CDR3 in amino acids: CASSIDFGVPRTQYF. CDR3 coding DNA: TGTGCCAGTAGTATAGATTTCGGGGTCCCACGGACCCAGTACTTC.

The table lists this clone with a count of one. This chain links TRBV5-4 with TRBJ2-1; 9 positions agree with TRBD1. The CDR3 consists of 15 residues. The germline gives CDR1 SGHNT, CDR2 YYREEE (reference sequence). With V trimmed by 3 bases and J by 8 bases, 9 bases remained unmatched. The CDR3 spells CASSYYRGQRDEQFF. The CDR3 DNA follows: TGTGCCAGCAGCTATTACAGGGGGCAGCGCGATGAGCAGTTCTTC.

The sample holds one count of this clone. V is TRBV12-5 and J is TRBJ2-1; 7 nucleotides agree with TRBD1. Unmatched junction bases numbered 4, after V lost 1 base and J lost 4 bases. CDR3 length equals 15 residues. Germline CDR1 and CDR2: LGHNT and FRNRAP. CDR3 region: CASGLGRTGYNEQFF. The DNA of the CDR3 is TGTGCTAGTGGTTTGGGGCGGACAGGATACAATGAGCAGTTCTTC.

V is TRBV27 and J is TRBJ1-2; D gene uncertain. Deletions cut 6 bases from V and 8 bases from J, with 16 bases between. CDR1 MNHEY and CDR2 SMNVEV come from the germline V gene (reference sequence). The CDR3 is 13 residues long. In nucleotides, the CDR3 is TGTGCCAGCAGCCGTGTCAGTGGAGGGGGCTACACCTTC. This codes for CASSRVSGGGYTF.

The chain joins TRBV30 to TRBJ1-1; the match to TRBD1 covers 10 bases. The V and J ends lost 5 bases and 2 bases, in that order; junction bases with no gene match: 2. CDR3 size: 13 residues. The germline V gene has CDR1 GTSNPN and CDR2 SVGIG (reference sequence). The CDR3 DNA follows: TGTGCCTGGGGGGACAGGGGAAACACTGAAGCTTTCTTT. Protein: CAWGDRGNTEAFF.

This clone has a single count. The chain employs TRBV19 and TRBJ2-7; D is perhaps TRBD1 (5 bases). CDR1 LNHDA and CDR2 SQIVND come from the germline V gene (reference sequence). Trimming stripped 5 bases from V and 0 bases from J, with 11 bases between. This CDR3 has 14 residues. CDR3 nucleotide sequence: TGTGCCAGTAGTCCCAACAGGCTCTCCTACGAGCAGTACTTC. It encodes CASSPNRLSYEQYF.